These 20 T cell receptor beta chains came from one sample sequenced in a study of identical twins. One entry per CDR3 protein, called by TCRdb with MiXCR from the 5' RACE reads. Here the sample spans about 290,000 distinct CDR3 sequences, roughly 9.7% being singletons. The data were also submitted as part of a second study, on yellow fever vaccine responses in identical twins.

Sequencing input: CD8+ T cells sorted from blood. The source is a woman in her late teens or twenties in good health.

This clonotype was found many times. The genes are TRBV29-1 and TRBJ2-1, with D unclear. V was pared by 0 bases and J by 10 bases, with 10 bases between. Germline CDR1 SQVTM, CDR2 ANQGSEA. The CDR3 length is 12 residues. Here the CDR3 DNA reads TGCAGCGTTGAAGATTCCAGCCGGGAGCAGTTCTTC. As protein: CSVEDSSREQFF.

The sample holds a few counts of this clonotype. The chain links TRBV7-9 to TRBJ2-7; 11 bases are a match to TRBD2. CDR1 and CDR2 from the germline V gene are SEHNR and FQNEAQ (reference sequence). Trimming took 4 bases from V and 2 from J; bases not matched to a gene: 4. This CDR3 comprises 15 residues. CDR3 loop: CASSSILAGAYEQYF. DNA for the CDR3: TGTGCCAGCAGCTCGATACTAGCGGGGGCCTACGAGCAGTACTTC.

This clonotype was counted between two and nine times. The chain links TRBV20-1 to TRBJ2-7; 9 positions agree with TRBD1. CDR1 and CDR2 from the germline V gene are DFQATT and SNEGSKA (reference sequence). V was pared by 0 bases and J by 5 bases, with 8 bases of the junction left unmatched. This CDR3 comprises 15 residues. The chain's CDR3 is CSARDPGQGTNEQYF. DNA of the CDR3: TGCAGTGCTAGAGATCCGGGACAGGGAACCAACGAGCAGTACTTC.

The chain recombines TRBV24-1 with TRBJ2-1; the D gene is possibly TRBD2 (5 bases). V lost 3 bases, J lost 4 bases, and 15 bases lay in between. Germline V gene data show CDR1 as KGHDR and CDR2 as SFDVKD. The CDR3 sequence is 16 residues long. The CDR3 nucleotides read TGTGCCACCAGTGATCGGGGAAAGTGGCCTTACAATGAGCAGTTCTTC. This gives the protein CATSDRGKWPYNEQFF.

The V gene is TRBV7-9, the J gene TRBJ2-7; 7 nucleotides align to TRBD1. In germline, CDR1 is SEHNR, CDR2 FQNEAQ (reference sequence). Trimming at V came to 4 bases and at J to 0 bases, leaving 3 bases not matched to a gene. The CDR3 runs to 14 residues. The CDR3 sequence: CASSWGQNSYEQYF. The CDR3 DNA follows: TGTGCCAGCAGCTGGGGACAGAACTCCTACGAGCAGTACTTC.

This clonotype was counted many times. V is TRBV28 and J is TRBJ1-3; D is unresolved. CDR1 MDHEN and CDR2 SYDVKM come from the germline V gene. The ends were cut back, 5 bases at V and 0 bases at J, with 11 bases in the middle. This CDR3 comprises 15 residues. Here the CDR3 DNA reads TGTGCCAGCAGTCCGTCGGGGTACTCTGGAAACACCATATATTTT. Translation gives CASSPSGYSGNTIYF.

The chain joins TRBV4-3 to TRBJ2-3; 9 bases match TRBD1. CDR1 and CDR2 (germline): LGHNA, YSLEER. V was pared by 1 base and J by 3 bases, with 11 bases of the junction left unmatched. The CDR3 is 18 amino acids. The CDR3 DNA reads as TGCGCCAGCAGCCAAGTAGGGACAGGGTTTCGACGGACAGATACGCAGTATTTT. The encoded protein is CASSQVGTGFRRTDTQYF.

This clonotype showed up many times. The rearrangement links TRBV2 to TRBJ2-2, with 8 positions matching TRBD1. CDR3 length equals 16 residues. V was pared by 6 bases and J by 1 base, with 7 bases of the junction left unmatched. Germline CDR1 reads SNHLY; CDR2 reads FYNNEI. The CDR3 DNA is TGTGCCAGCAGCGAAAGACAGGGGTTGAACACCGGGGAGCTGTTTTTT. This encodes CASSERQGLNTGELFF.

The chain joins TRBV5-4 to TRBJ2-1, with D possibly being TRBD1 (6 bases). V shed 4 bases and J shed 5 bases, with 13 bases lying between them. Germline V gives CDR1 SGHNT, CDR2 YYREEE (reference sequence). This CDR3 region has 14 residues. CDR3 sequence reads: CASSTTTGDNEQFF. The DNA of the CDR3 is TGTGCCAGCAGCACCACGACAGGAGACAATGAGCAGTTCTTC.

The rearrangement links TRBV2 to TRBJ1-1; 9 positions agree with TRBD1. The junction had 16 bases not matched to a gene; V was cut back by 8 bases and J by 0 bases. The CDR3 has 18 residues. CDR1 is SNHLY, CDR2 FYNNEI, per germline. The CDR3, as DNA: TGTGCCAGCCTCGGCGGGGGACAGGGAACGTTCATGAACACTGAAGCTTTCTTT. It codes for CASLGGGQGTFMNTEAFF.

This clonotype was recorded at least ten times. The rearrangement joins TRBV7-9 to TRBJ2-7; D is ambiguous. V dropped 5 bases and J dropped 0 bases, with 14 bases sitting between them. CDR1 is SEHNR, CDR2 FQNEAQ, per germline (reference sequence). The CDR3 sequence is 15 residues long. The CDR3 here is CASSPRRTDSYEQYF. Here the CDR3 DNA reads TGTGCCAGCAGCCCCCGACGTACGGACTCCTACGAGCAGTACTTC.

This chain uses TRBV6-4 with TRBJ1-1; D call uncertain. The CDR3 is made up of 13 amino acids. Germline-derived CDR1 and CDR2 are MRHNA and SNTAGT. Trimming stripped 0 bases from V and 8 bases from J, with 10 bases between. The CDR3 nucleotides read TGTGCCAGCAGTGACTCGAGACCGGGGGAAGCTTTCTTT. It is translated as CASSDSRPGEAFF.

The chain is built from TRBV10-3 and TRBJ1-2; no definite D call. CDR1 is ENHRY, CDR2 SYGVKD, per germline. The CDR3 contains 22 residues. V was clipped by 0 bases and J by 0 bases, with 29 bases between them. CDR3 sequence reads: CAISESGQAEPQAGVANYGYTF. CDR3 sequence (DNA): TGTGCCATCAGTGAGTCGGGTCAGGCAGAGCCTCAGGCCGGCGTGGCTAACTATGGCTACACCTTC.

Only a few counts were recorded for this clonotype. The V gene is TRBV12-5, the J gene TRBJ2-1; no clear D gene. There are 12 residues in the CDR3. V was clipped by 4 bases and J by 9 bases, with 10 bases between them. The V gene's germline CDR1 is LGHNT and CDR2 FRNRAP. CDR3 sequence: CASGSQPGEQFF. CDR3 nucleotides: TGTGCTAGTGGTTCCCAACCGGGTGAGCAGTTCTTC.

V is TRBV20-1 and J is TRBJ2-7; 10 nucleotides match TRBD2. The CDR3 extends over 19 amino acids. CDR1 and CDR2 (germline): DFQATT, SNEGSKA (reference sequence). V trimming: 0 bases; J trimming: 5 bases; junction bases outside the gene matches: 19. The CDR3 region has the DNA TGCAGTGCTAGAGATGGTGGATCTAGCGGGAGTAATTATGTCAACGAGCAGTACTTC. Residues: CSARDGGSSGSNYVNEQYF.

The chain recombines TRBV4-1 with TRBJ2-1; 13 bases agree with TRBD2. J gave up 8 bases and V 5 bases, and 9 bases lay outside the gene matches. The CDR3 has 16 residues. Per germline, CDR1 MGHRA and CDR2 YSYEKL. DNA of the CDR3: TGCGCCAGCAGCTACCGACTAGCGGGGGGAGGGGATGAGCAGTTCTTC. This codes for CASSYRLAGGGDEQFF.

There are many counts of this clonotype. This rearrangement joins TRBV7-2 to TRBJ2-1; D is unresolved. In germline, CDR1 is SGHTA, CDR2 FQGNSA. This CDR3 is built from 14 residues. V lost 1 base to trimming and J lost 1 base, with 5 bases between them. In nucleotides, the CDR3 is TGTGCCAGCAGCTTAGACGGATCCTACAATGAGCAGTTCTTC. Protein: CASSLDGSYNEQFF.

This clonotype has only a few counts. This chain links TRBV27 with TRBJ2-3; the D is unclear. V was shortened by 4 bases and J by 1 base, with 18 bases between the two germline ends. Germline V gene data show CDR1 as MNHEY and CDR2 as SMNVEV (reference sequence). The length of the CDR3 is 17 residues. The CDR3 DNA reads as TGTGCCAGCAGTTCTATACAACCTGACCGGGGCACAGATACGCAGTATTTT. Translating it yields CASSSIQPDRGTDTQYF.

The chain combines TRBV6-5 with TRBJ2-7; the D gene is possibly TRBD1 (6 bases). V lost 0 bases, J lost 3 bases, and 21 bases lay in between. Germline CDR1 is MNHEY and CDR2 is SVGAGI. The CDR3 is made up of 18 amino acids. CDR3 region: CASSYSGLGAKRNYEQYF. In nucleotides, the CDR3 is TGTGCCAGCAGTTACTCGGGATTGGGGGCCAAGCGGAACTACGAGCAGTACTTC.

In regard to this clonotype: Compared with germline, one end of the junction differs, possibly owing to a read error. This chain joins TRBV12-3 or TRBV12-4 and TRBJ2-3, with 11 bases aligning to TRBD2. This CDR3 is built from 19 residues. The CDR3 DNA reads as TGTACCAGCAGTTCAACCGTAGCGGGAGGGCCTTTTTCGCCAGATACGCAGTATTTT. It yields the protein CTSSSTVAGGPFSPDTQYF.